Below, 10 T cell receptor beta chains from the same sample are listed, as sequenced in a study of blood T cell repertoires in COVID-19. Profiled with immunoSEQ multiplex PCR; TCRdb holds only in-frame clones, not every one. In the table there are approximately 160,000 clones, over 75% of which are singletons. Sequencing was performed on PBMCs or T cells enriched from blood (not recorded which). All receptors derive from a woman in her forties or fifties who had recovered from COVID-19.

J is TRBJ2-5 and V is TRBV27; TRBD2 is a possible D gene (6 bases). The CDR3 consists of 13 residues. Germline-derived CDR1 and CDR2 are MNHEY and SMNVEV (reference sequence). With 2 bases removed from V and 7 bases from J, the gap between germline ends came to 11 bases. Here the CDR3 reads CASSLGTGGTQYF. DNA of the CDR3: TGTGCCAGCAGTTTAGGGACTGGGGGGACCCAGTACTTC.

V usage is TRBV24-1 and J usage is TRBJ1-5; D gene uncertain. Germline CDR1 is KGHDR and CDR2 is SFDVKD. This CDR3 spans 15 amino acids. V was cut by 8 bases and J by 1 base, with 14 bases left in between. The CDR3 DNA follows: TGTGCCACCATTACAAGGCAGGAAAGCAATCAGCCCCAGCATTTT. Translating gives CATITRQESNQPQHF.

The V gene is TRBV18, the J gene TRBJ2-3; 7 nucleotides agree with TRBD2. With V trimmed by 1 base and J by 0 bases, 13 bases remained unmatched. The germline V gene has CDR1 KGHSH and CDR2 LQKENI. The CDR3 has 19 amino acids. The CDR3 coding sequence is TGTGCCAGCTCACCACGAACTCTAGTCAGCGGGATAAGCACAGATACGCAGTATTTT. It is translated as CASSPRTLVSGISTDTQYF. Based on the CDR3 plus reference TRBV18 and TRBJ2-3, the full variable domain is NAGVMQNPRHLVRRRGQEARLRCSPMKGHSHVYWYRQLPEEGLKFMVYLQKENIIDESGMPKERFSAEFPKEGPSILRIQQVVRGDSAAYFCASSPRTLVSGISTDTQYFGPGTRLTVL.

The chain couples TRBV28 to TRBJ2-1; 12 bases fit TRBD2. The length of the CDR3 is 16 residues. Germline V lookup: CDR1 MDHEN, CDR2 SYDVKM. Losses at the gene ends were 1 base for V and 4 bases for J; bases not matched to a gene: 2. The CDR3 bases are TGTGCCAGCAGTTTATACGGGACTAGCGGGTACAATGAGCAGTTCTTC. Encoded protein: CASSLYGTSGYNEQFF.

A single count supports this clone. The rearrangement joins TRBV19 to TRBJ2-1; 10 bases align to TRBD2. The junction had 12 bases not matched to a gene; V was cut back by 1 base and J by 6 bases. CDR3 length: 18 amino acids. Germline lookup yields CDR1 LNHDA and CDR2 SQIVND (reference sequence). In DNA, the CDR3 is TGTGCCAGTAGTATAGGGGCCCTTAGCGGGAGGTTAATCAATGAGCAGTTCTTC. Residues: CASSIGALSGRLINEQFF.

This clone has more than one count but fewer than ten. This chain joins TRBV6-5 and TRBJ1-1; D unclear. CDR3 length equals 13 residues. Germline CDR1 is MNHEY and CDR2 is SVGAGI. V was cut by 2 bases and J by 3 bases, with 7 bases left in between. CDR3 DNA: TGTGCCAGCAGTTACGGCACGTACACTGAAGCTTTCTTT. Its translation: CASSYGTYTEAFF.

The chain links TRBV7-8 to TRBJ1-6; maybe TRBD1 (6 bases). The CDR3 covers 13 residues. Between the trimmed V and J ends, which lost 5 bases and 15 bases, there was a span of 17 bases. The germline gives CDR1 SGHVS, CDR2 FQNEAQ. This CDR3 is CASSRPTGSLLHF. DNA of the CDR3: TGTGCCAGCAGCCGCCCCACAGGGTCTCTCCTCCACTTT.

The CDR3 DNA sequence: TGTGCCAGCATTTCGGGTAGCAATCAGCCCCAGCATTTT. Protein product: CASISGSNQPQHF. The chain joins TRBV6-5 to TRBJ1-5; D call uncertain. CDR1 and CDR2 from the germline V gene are MNHEY and SVGAGI. The V end lost 7 bases, the J end lost 0 bases, and 7 bases lay between the germline ends. The CDR3 is 13 amino acids.

The rearrangement joins TRBV6-5 to TRBJ2-2, with 8 bases fitting TRBD2. The germline V gene encodes CDR1 MNHEY and CDR2 SVGAGI. The junction had 6 bases not matched to a gene; V was cut back by 0 bases and J by 6 bases. This CDR3 is 16 amino acids long. This chain's CDR3 is CASSYSPAGVAGELFF. The CDR3 DNA sequence: TGTGCCAGCAGTTACTCGCCAGCGGGAGTAGCCGGGGAGCTGTTTTTT.

CDR3: CATSDLGQGAAIFSTDTQYF. DNA for the CDR3: TGTGCCACCAGTGATTTGGGGCAGGGGGCCGCAATCTTTAGCACAGATACGCAGTATTTT. The chain joins TRBV24-1 to TRBJ2-3; 8 nucleotides match TRBD1. Germline lookup yields CDR1 KGHDR and CDR2 SFDVKD. V dropped 0 bases and J dropped 0; count of bases not matched to a gene: 13. The CDR3 covers 20 residues.